Each of the 13 T cell receptor beta chains below was sequenced from the same sample in a study of cytomegalovirus exposure and HLA in healthy donors. PCR was performed using 60 Vbeta and 13 Jbeta primers. Using immunoSEQ multiplex PCR, the repertoire was profiled, and TCRdb retains in-frame clones only, with some absent. Here the sample spans about 170,000 clones, approximately 71% being singletons. The sample was PBMCs. The receptors were gathered from a girl aged 10 to 17 in good health and CMV-seronegative.

The chain is built from TRBV5-4 and TRBJ2-7; D remains ambiguous. Germline loops: CDR1 SGHNT, CDR2 YYREEE (reference sequence). Trimming removed 0 bases at V and 0 bases at J, with 7 bases between. The CDR3 has 14 residues. The CDR3 is CASSLDPNSYEQYF. The CDR3 DNA sequence: TGTGCCAGCAGCTTGGATCCCAACTCCTACGAGCAGTACTTC.

This clone has a single count. The gene calls are TRBV6-5 and TRBJ1-1; D unclear. The V gene lost 7 bases and the J gene lost 1 base, with 10 bases spanning the gap. Looked up from germline, CDR1 is MNHEY and CDR2 is SVGAGI. CDR3 size: 13 residues. CDR3: CASKGEGNTEAFF. Written as DNA, the CDR3 is TGTGCCAGCAAAGGTGAGGGGAACACTGAAGCTTTCTTT.

The chain combines TRBV2 with TRBJ1-5; possible D gene TRBD1, 6 bases. Germline V CDR1 and CDR2: SNHLY, FYNNEI. There are 15 residues in the CDR3. The germline V and J ends were trimmed by 6 bases and 3 bases, with 15 bases remaining between them. CDR3 bases: TGTGCCAGCAGCCCCTTGACAGGTCTCAATCAGCCCCAGCATTTT. Protein product: CASSPLTGLNQPQHF.

The chain employs TRBV27 and TRBJ1-1; D unresolved. CDR3 length equals 15 residues. Trimming took off 6 bases at V and 7 bases at J, with 21 bases between the two ends. Germline CDR1 reads MNHEY; CDR2 reads SMNVEV (reference sequence). DNA of the CDR3: TGTGCCAGCAGCCCCCCACGGGGTAGTCTCAGTGAAGCTTTCTTT. As protein: CASSPPRGSLSEAFF.

This chain links TRBV7-6 with TRBJ1-1; D remains ambiguous. The CDR3 has 13 residues. V was pared by 5 bases and J by 4 bases, with 11 bases between. Germline values: CDR1 SGHVS, CDR2 FNYEAQ. This CDR3 is CASSTTTGTEAFF. The DNA for the CDR3 is TGTGCCAGCAGCACCACGACGGGCACTGAAGCTTTCTTT.

The J gene is TRBJ2-7, the V gene TRBV5-1, with 10 positions matching TRBD1. The CDR3 has 14 residues. The trim removed 7 bases at V and 2 bases at J, leaving 6 bases unmatched. In germline, CDR1 is SGHRS, CDR2 YFSETQ. The DNA of the CDR3 is TGCGCCAGCCAGCCGGGGACAGGGGCCTACGAGCAGTACTTC. Translation gives CASQPGTGAYEQYF.

This chain joins TRBV6-1 and TRBJ2-5; D is possibly TRBD2 (6 bases). V was pared by 8 bases and J by 1 base, with 11 bases between. This CDR3 contains 13 residues. The V gene's germline CDR1 is MNHNS and CDR2 SASEGT. The CDR3: CASARGGQETQYF. The DNA for the CDR3 is TGTGCCAGCGCTCGGGGAGGCCAAGAGACCCAGTACTTC.

The chain employs TRBV9 and TRBJ2-3; no clear D gene. The V end was cut by 0 bases, the J end by 1 base, with 15 bases between. This CDR3 contains 17 residues. The germline V gene has CDR1 SGDLS and CDR2 YYNGEE. The CDR3 DNA follows: TGTGCCAGCAGCGTAGAAGAAAAACTGCCCGGCACAGATACGCAGTATTTT. Translated, it gives CASSVEEKLPGTDTQYF. Drawing the rest from reference TRBV9 and TRBJ2-3, the complete variable domain is DSGVTQTPKHLITATGQRVTLRCSPRSGDLSVYWYQQSLDQGLQFLIQYYNGEERAKGNILERFSAQQFPDLHSELNLSSLELGDSALYFCASSVEEKLPGTDTQYFGPGTRLTVL.

This clone has only a few counts. This chain connects TRBV27 to TRBJ1-2, with TRBD1 identical over 8 bases. V was clipped by 2 bases and J by 3 bases; unmatched bases: 2. This CDR3 is built from 14 residues. CDR1 MNHEY and CDR2 SMNVEV come from the germline V gene (reference sequence). This CDR3 reads CASSLQGADYGYTF. DNA of the CDR3: TGTGCCAGCAGTTTACAGGGGGCGGACTATGGCTACACCTTC.

The genes are TRBV6-5 and TRBJ1-1, with a tentative D call TRBD1 (5 bases). The CDR3 spans 13 residues. Germline V gene sequence: CDR1 MNHEY, CDR2 SVGAGI. Trimming pared 7 bases from V and 0 bases from J, leaving 9 bases between. The DNA for the CDR3 is TGTGCCAGCACAGGGTACATGAACACTGAAGCTTTCTTT. It encodes CASTGYMNTEAFF.

The V call is TRBV7-9, the J call TRBJ1-5; D gene unclear. With 5 bases removed from V and 0 bases from J, the gap between germline ends came to 5 bases. Germline CDR1 SEHNR, CDR2 FQNEAQ (reference sequence). This CDR3 is built from 13 residues. This CDR3 is CASSINSNQPQHF. CDR3 coding DNA: TGTGCCAGCAGCATTAATAGCAATCAGCCCCAGCATTTT. Complete variable domain (other parts from reference TRBV7-9 and TRBJ1-5): DTGVSQNPRHKITKRGQNVTFRCDPISEHNRLYWYRQTLGQGPEFLTYFQNEAQLEKSRLLSDRFSAERPKGSFSTLEIQRTEQGDSAMYLCASSINSNQPQHFGDGTRLSIL.

The V and J genes are TRBV7-2 and TRBJ2-1, with 10 bases identical to TRBD2. The CDR3 is made up of 14 amino acids. J gave up 6 bases and V 3 bases, and 2 bases lay outside the gene matches. The V gene's germline CDR1 is SGHTA and CDR2 FQGNSA. DNA of the CDR3: TGTGCCAGCAGCTTGGGACTAGCGCTCAATGAGCAGTTCTTC. Translating gives CASSLGLALNEQFF.

The J gene is TRBJ2-5, the V gene TRBV7-3, with 7 bases fitting TRBD1. V lost 2 bases to trimming and J lost 2 bases; unmatched junction nucleotides: 2. This CDR3 contains 14 residues. Per germline, CDR1 SGHTA and CDR2 FQGTGA. DNA for the CDR3: TGTGCCAGCAGCTTAGGGACAGATCAAGAGACCCAGTACTTC. Its protein product is CASSLGTDQETQYF.